The 31 T cell receptor beta chains below all came from one sample that was sequenced in a study of T cell responses to AZD1222 COVID-19 vaccine. TCRdb's copy holds only in-frame clones and misses some; the assay was immunoSEQ multiplex PCR. The sample consists of under 95,000 clones, 85% to 90% of them appearing once. The specimen was peripheral blood, collected 28 days after the second AZD1222 dose. The receptors shown here come from an adult who received the AZD1222 COVID-19 vaccine.

This clone was detected a few times. The chain recombines TRBV19 with TRBJ1-1, with D perhaps matching TRBD1 (5 bases). Germline CDR1 LNHDA, CDR2 SQIVND (reference sequence). This CDR3 comprises 11 residues. V was pared by 6 bases and J by 11 bases, with 13 bases between. CDR3 loop: CASRAQGVAFF. The CDR3 DNA sequence: TGTGCCAGTAGAGCCCAGGGTGTCGCTTTCTTT.

V usage is TRBV2 and J usage is TRBJ1-1; D uncertain. Germline CDR1 and CDR2: SNHLY and FYNNEI. V lost 5 bases to trimming and J lost 2 bases, with 9 bases between them. CDR3 length equals 13 residues. Here the CDR3 DNA reads TGTGCCAGCAGTATCGAGGAAAACACTGAAGCTTTCTTT. Its translation is CASSIEENTEAFF.

The chain carries TRBV18 and TRBJ2-1, with 9 bases matching TRBD2. The V gene end was trimmed by 0 bases and the J gene end by 7 bases; junction bases not matched to a gene: 7. CDR1 KGHSH and CDR2 LQKENI come from the germline V gene. The length of the CDR3 is 16 residues. DNA of the CDR3: TGTGCCAGCTCACCACCCGCCAGCGGGGGGTCGAATGAGCAGTTCTTC. Residues: CASSPPASGGSNEQFF.

The gene calls are TRBV7-8 and TRBJ2-1; the match to TRBD2 covers 8 bases. V shed 1 base and J 3 bases; nucleotides not matched to a gene: 8. The CDR3 covers 17 residues. Germline V gene lookup returns CDR1 SGHVS and CDR2 FQNEAQ. CDR3 DNA: TGTGCCAGCAGCTTAGATCGGGGGGGGCTCCTCTACAATGAGCAGTTCTTC. It is translated as CASSLDRGGLLYNEQFF.

The rearrangement joins TRBV6-5 to TRBJ2-5; no clear D. Germline V lookup: CDR1 MNHEY, CDR2 SVGAGI. V was trimmed by 6 bases and J by 5 bases, leaving 4 bases between them. The CDR3 extends over 10 amino acids. CDR3 residues: CASRQETQYF. CDR3 bases: TGTGCCAGCAGGCAGGAGACCCAGTACTTC.

The DNA for the CDR3 is TGTGCCAGCAGTGAAGGGGGAAGGACCCTCCACTTT. Protein sequence: CASSEGGRTLHF. V and J are TRBV2 and TRBJ1-6; D call uncertain. The CDR3 is 12 amino acids. V lost 1 base and J lost 14, with 9 bases in between. The germline gives CDR1 SNHLY, CDR2 FYNNEI.

The CDR3 coding sequence is TGCAGTGCTAGAGAGGTTAATGAGCAGTTCTTC. Encoded protein: CSAREVNEQFF. The chain combines TRBV20-1 with TRBJ2-1; D not resolved. Trimming removed 0 bases from V and 7 bases from J, with 4 bases in between. Germline values: CDR1 DFQATT, CDR2 SNEGSKA (reference sequence). The CDR3 totals 11 residues.

The chain is built from TRBV6-5 and TRBJ1-1; the D is unclear. V was cut by 0 bases and J by 0 bases, with 8 bases left in between. Germline assignment: CDR1 MNHEY and CDR2 SVGAGI. The CDR3 extends over 15 amino acids. The CDR3 protein is CASSYSSHLNTEAFF. The CDR3 coding sequence is TGTGCCAGCAGTTACTCGAGTCACTTGAACACTGAAGCTTTCTTT.

This rearrangement joins TRBV9 to TRBJ1-1; D not certain. Germline assignment: CDR1 SGDLS and CDR2 YYNGEE. There are 12 residues in the CDR3. Trimming pared 4 bases from V and 1 base from J, leaving 5 bases between. DNA for the CDR3: TGTGCCAGCAGCACGGGGAACACTGAAGCTTTCTTT. As protein: CASSTGNTEAFF.

The rearrangement uses TRBV11-2 and TRBJ2-4; D is unresolved. Germline V gene sequence: CDR1 SGHAT, CDR2 FQNNGV. V gave up 3 bases and J gave up 5 bases, with 8 bases separating them. This CDR3 is built from 13 residues. The DNA for the CDR3 is TGTGCCAGCAGCTTCGACGCCCAAAACATTCAGTACTTC. Translated: CASSFDAQNIQYF.

The rearrangement links TRBV11-3 to TRBJ2-3; a weak D match, TRBD2 (6 bases). Germline V gene sequence: CDR1 SGHNT, CDR2 YENEEA. Deletions cut 1 base from V and 2 bases from J, with 10 bases between. The CDR3 extends over 15 amino acids. CDR3 residues: CASSLGGRNTDTQYF. Written as DNA, the CDR3 is TGTGCCAGCAGCTTAGGTGGGAGGAACACAGATACGCAGTATTTT.

This chain uses TRBV30 with TRBJ1-2, with unresolved D. The ends were cut back, 2 bases at V and 8 bases at J, with 9 bases in the middle. Per the germline V gene, CDR1 is GTSNPN and CDR2 is SVGIG (reference sequence). CDR3 size: 11 residues. CDR3 loop: CAWSLARGYTF. In DNA form, the CDR3 reads TGTGCCTGGAGTCTCGCGCGGGGCTACACCTTC.

The chain is built from TRBV12-3 or TRBV12-4 and TRBJ1-1, with a weak D call TRBD1 (5 bases). The CDR3 totals 13 residues. Trimming pared 3 bases from V and 5 bases from J, leaving 10 bases between. The CDR3, as DNA: TGTGCCAGCAGTTTGTTTCGACAGACTGAAGCTTTCTTT. Translated: CASSLFRQTEAFF.

The rearrangement links TRBV6-5 to TRBJ1-2; D uncertain. The CDR3 totals 15 residues. CDR1 and CDR2 from the germline V gene are MNHEY and SVGAGI. V was trimmed by 0 bases and J by 4 bases, leaving 12 bases between them. Here the CDR3 reads CASSYSEEQVYGYTF. DNA for the CDR3: TGTGCCAGCAGTTACTCGGAAGAGCAGGTCTATGGCTACACCTTC.

This clone has only a few counts. V and J are TRBV4-3 and TRBJ1-2, with TRBD1 identical over 8 bases. There are 15 residues in the CDR3. Germline CDR1 is LGHNA and CDR2 is YSLEER. V gave up 1 base and J gave up 4 bases; unmatched junction bases: 5. CDR3 in DNA: TGCGCCAGCAGCCAAGTAGTTACAGGGGGCTATGGCTACACCTTC. Protein: CASSQVVTGGYGYTF.

The rearrangement joins TRBV5-8 to TRBJ2-2; D might be TRBD1 or TRBD2, each matching 5 bases. V was cut by 0 bases and J by 6 bases, with 12 bases left in between. The CDR3 spans 15 residues. CDR1 and CDR2 from the germline V gene are SGHTS and YDEGEE. CDR3 in amino acids: CASSLAGADPGELFF. The DNA of the CDR3 is TGTGCCAGCAGCTTGGCCGGGGCCGACCCCGGGGAGCTGTTTTTT.

The chain couples TRBV5-1 to TRBJ2-3; D possibly corresponds to TRBD2 (5 bases). The CDR3 is 15 residues long. V lost 1 base and J lost 4, with 13 bases in between. Germline assignment: CDR1 SGHRS and CDR2 YFSETQ. The CDR3 DNA is TGCGCCAGCAGCTTGCGGTCCTCCGGGGCAGATACGCAGTATTTT. This encodes CASSLRSSGADTQYF.

The chain has TRBV27 and TRBJ2-3; 15 bases match TRBD2. Germline-derived CDR1 and CDR2 are MNHEY and SMNVEV (reference sequence). This CDR3 comprises 20 residues. J gave up 1 base and V 3 bases, and 11 bases lay outside the gene matches. The CDR3 DNA reads as TGTGCCAGCAGTTTCCACCCTGGACTAGCGGGGGGGCTGGGCACAGATACGCAGTATTTT. Amino acids: CASSFHPGLAGGLGTDTQYF.

The chain has TRBV28 and TRBJ1-6; D remains unclear. V dropped 0 bases and J dropped 10 bases, with 10 bases sitting between them. This CDR3 has 14 amino acids. Germline V gene sequence: CDR1 MDHEN, CDR2 SYDVKM. The CDR3 here is CASSLWGERSPLHF. CDR3 bases: TGTGCCAGCAGTTTATGGGGAGAGAGATCACCCCTCCACTTT.

The genes are TRBV5-6 and TRBJ2-1; 7 bases match TRBD1. Germline V gene data show CDR1 as SGHDT and CDR2 as YYEEEE. The CDR3 has 17 residues. J was trimmed by 4 bases and V by 4 bases; bases with no gene match: 14. The CDR3 loop reads CASSQDRAFLTYNEQFF. CDR3 in DNA: TGTGCCAGCAGCCAAGACAGGGCTTTTCTTACGTACAATGAGCAGTTCTTC.

Comments on this clone: One junction end does not reproduce the germline sequence, and a read error may be involved. This sequence joins TRBV7-2 and TRBJ2-7; D is perhaps TRBD1 (6 bases). CDR1 and CDR2 from the germline V gene are SGHTA and FQGNSA. This CDR3 spans 13 amino acids. CDR3 region: CASSPGVIYGQYF. Written as DNA, the CDR3 is TGTGCCAGCAGCCCAGGGGTGATTTACGGGCAGTACTTC.

This clone showed up just once. The chain links TRBV30 to TRBJ1-5; D is uncertain. The CDR3 extends over 13 amino acids. Germline-derived CDR1 and CDR2 are GTSNPN and SVGIG (reference sequence). Trimming took off 3 bases at V and 3 bases at J, with 9 bases between the two ends. Here the CDR3 reads CAWSPGDNQPQHF. CDR3 in DNA: TGTGCCTGGAGCCCTGGGGACAATCAGCCCCAGCATTTT. Full variable domain (rest looked up from reference TRBV30 and TRBJ1-5): SQTIHQWPATLVQPVGSPLSLECTVEGTSNPNLYWYRQAAGRGLQLLFYSVGIGQISSEVPQNLSASRPQDRQFILSSKKLLLSDSGFYLCAWSPGDNQPQHFGDGTRLSIL.

The chain uses TRBV5-1 and TRBJ2-7, with TRBD1 matching over 9 bases. The germline V gene encodes CDR1 SGHRS and CDR2 YFSETQ. V shed 4 bases, J shed 3 bases, and the junction held 8 bases outside the gene matches. The CDR3 runs 15 residues. CDR3 loop: CASSQNPGQGYEQYF. For the CDR3, the DNA is TGCGCCAGCAGCCAAAATCCGGGACAGGGCTACGAGCAGTACTTC.

The chain employs TRBV27 and TRBJ1-5; D may be TRBD1 (5 bases). Germline V gene lookup returns CDR1 MNHEY and CDR2 SMNVEV (reference sequence). The CDR3 has 15 residues. The V end lost 6 bases, the J end lost 1 base, and 13 bases lay between the germline ends. CDR3 amino acids: CASSTSRESNQPQHF. The CDR3, as DNA: TGTGCCAGCAGCACCTCCAGGGAAAGCAATCAGCCCCAGCATTTT.

This rearrangement joins TRBV30 to TRBJ2-7, with a possible D match to TRBD1 (5 bases). The CDR3 consists of 14 residues. Germline V gene data show CDR1 as GTSNPN and CDR2 as SVGIG (reference sequence). The germline V and J ends were trimmed by 3 bases and 2 bases, with 14 bases remaining between them. The CDR3 protein is CAWRKGNTAYEQYF. The CDR3 nucleotides are TGTGCCTGGAGGAAGGGGAACACCGCCTACGAGCAGTACTTC.

The chain employs TRBV19 and TRBJ2-2, with unresolved D. The CDR3 contains 14 residues. From germline, CDR1 is LNHDA and CDR2 SQIVND (reference sequence). Trimming left V 0 bases short and J 5 bases short, with 7 bases between. CDR3 bases: TGTGCCAGTAGTATAGAGGGCTGGACCGGGGAGCTGTTTTTT. This sequence encodes CASSIEGWTGELFF.

The CDR3 is CASSLGQGISYEQYF. In DNA, the CDR3 is TGTGCCAGCAGCTTGGGACAGGGGATCTCCTACGAGCAGTACTTC. The chain is built from TRBV5-5 and TRBJ2-7; 8 bases align to TRBD1. The CDR3 extends over 15 amino acids. The germline gives CDR1 SGHKS, CDR2 YYEKEE (reference sequence). V was pared by 0 bases and J by 0 bases, with 2 bases of the junction left unmatched.

J is TRBJ1-5 and V is TRBV7-2, with D possibly being TRBD1 (5 bases). CDR1 and CDR2 from the germline V gene are SGHTA and FQGNSA. The CDR3 contains 14 residues. Trimming took 0 bases from V and 6 from J, leaving 9 bases between them. The CDR3: CASSLAGTGQPQHF. DNA of the CDR3: TGTGCCAGCAGCTTAGCCGGGACGGGTCAGCCCCAGCATTTT. Complete variable domain (other parts from reference TRBV7-2 and TRBJ1-5): GAGVSQSPSNKVTEKGKDVELRCDPISGHTALYWYRQSLGQGLEFLIYFQGNSAPDKSGLPSDRFSAERTGGSVSTLTIQRTQQEDSAVYLCASSLAGTGQPQHFGDGTRLSIL.

The chain uses TRBV28 and TRBJ1-1; 7 bases are shared with TRBD1. The CDR3 is made up of 15 amino acids. Trimming removed 5 bases from V and 4 bases from J; junction bases left unmatched: 10. Germline V lookup: CDR1 MDHEN, CDR2 SYDVKM. CDR3 sequence (DNA): TGTGCCAGCAGTGCCCCGACAGGGCTAGGCACTGAAGCTTTCTTT. Its translation: CASSAPTGLGTEAFF.

A word on this clone: The sample holds other DNA sequences that translate to the same CDR3. V is TRBV5-1 and J is TRBJ2-7, with a tentative D call TRBD1 (6 bases). The germline CDR1 and CDR2 sequences are SGHRS and YFSETQ. CDR3 size: 14 residues. Trimming left V 0 bases short and J 1 base short, with 8 bases between. The CDR3 sequence: CASSLGDRSYEQYF. The DNA of the CDR3 is TGCGCCAGCAGCTTGGGCGACAGGTCCTACGAGCAGTACTTC.

This chain connects TRBV27 to TRBJ2-7; the match to TRBD1 covers 10 bases. Per the germline V gene, CDR1 is MNHEY and CDR2 is SMNVEV (reference sequence). The junction had 6 bases not matched to a gene; V was cut back by 7 bases and J by 0 bases. The CDR3 length is 15 residues. CDR3 DNA: TGTGCCAGCACTTCCTGGACAGGGGGCTCCTACGAGCAGTACTTC. This encodes CASTSWTGGSYEQYF.